This TCR beta chain was captured by sequencing in a study of cytomegalovirus exposure and HLA in healthy donors. Broader study findings: The study flagged about 160 TCR beta chains as cytomegalovirus-associated. Across donors, sequencing depth was assumed by presence/absence analyses to be roughly uniform.

The PCR made use of 60 Vbeta and 13 Jbeta primers. TCRdb's copy holds only in-frame clones and misses some; the assay was immunoSEQ multiplex PCR. In the table there are about 130,000 clones, 65% to 85% of which are singletons. This CDR3 has 14 amino acids. The trim removed 3 bases at V and 5 bases at J, leaving 6 bases unmatched. The V gene's germline CDR1 is KGHSH and CDR2 LQKENI. A remark on this clone: The antigen remains undetermined.

The rearrangement joins TRBV18 to TRBJ2-5, with 7 nucleotides matching TRBD1. Sequenced material: PBMCs. This receptor was obtained from a man younger than 30 in good health and CMV-seropositive. DNA of the CDR3: TGTGCCAGCTCACCCATACAGGGGTCGGAGACCCAGTACTTC. Its translation: CASSPIQGSETQYF. Based on the CDR3 plus reference TRBV18 and TRBJ2-5, the full variable domain is NAGVMQNPRHLVRRRGQEARLRCSPMKGHSHVYWYRQLPEEGLKFMVYLQKENIIDESGMPKERFSAEFPKEGPSILRIQQVVRGDSAAYFCASSPIQGSETQYFGPGTRLLVL.